This T cell receptor (beta chain) originates from a study of Graves' ophthalmopathy and Graves' hyperthyroidism (dated by TCRdb to 2017 to 2018). A note on the overall study: Hyperthyroidism was considered stable if no progression to ophthalmopathy occurred within 18 months of follow-up. To tell Graves' ophthalmopathy apart from Graves' hyperthyroidism, and to predict which patients would progress to ophthalmopathy, the study relied on TCR beta repertoire signatures. In total, under 150 blood samples were TCR-sequenced: approximately 42 ophthalmopathy, about 75 hyperthyroidism and about 17 hyperthyroidism-to-ophthalmopathy patients. To explore V-J signatures that distinguish ophthalmopathy from hyperthyroidism, a discovery set of 100 patients was enrolled, made up of under 50 with ophthalmopathy and around 57 with stable hyperthyroidism. For independent validation, a separate cohort was made up of 18 to 20 hyperthyroidism patients plus 17 patients who later progressed from hyperthyroidism to ophthalmopathy. In more than five hyperthyroidism patients, T-cell repertoires of thyroid tissue and blood were compared. Once sampling was done, hyperthyroidism patients were given methimazole at a starting dose of 30 mg daily, while ophthalmopathy patients were given high-dose intravenous methylprednisolone. On the study overall, not on this receptor specifically: In validation, the model predicted ophthalmopathy progression with 70.59% sensitivity and approximately 75% specificity; 12 predicted patients were CT-confirmed with GO in a median of roughly 6.8 months. Most expanded thyroid clonotypes with a frequency above 0.001 also appeared in blood, which suggests that blood repertoires may reflect the immune response in the thyroid. Sample size was not predetermined statistically, and investigators were not blinded to group allocation. The 13-signature model separated ophthalmopathy from stable hyperthyroidism with roughly 88% sensitivity and 81.08% specificity in cross-validation, and 80%/75% in the test set.

The hyperthyroidism patients were 18 to 65 years old and newly diagnosed, with a disease duration of less than 2 months. Patients with other autoimmune diseases, uncontrolled infections, pregnancy or lactation were excluded. Diagnosis was based on clinical symptoms, serum thyroxine, TRAb, thyroid ultrasound and orbital computed tomography. Total RNA was extracted using Trizol reagent, and RNA quality was checked on an Agilent 2100 Bioanalyzer. TCR beta CDR3 regions were amplified from RNA transcripts for repertoire sequencing. A first-round RT-PCR used HTBI primers with the Qiagen OneStep RT-PCR kit, followed by a second-round multiplex PCR, size selection and purification. Libraries were sequenced on an Illumina HiSeq2000 using paired-end 100 bp reads. From the authors' description of their analysis: Reads were processed with SOAPnuke, discarding reads with adapters, uncalled bases, mean Phred below 15, or no exact constant-primer or identifier match. High-quality paired reads were merged with COPE v1.2.5. Clonotypes were defined as unique nucleotide sequences and were aligned to IMGT TRB V, D and J references using MiTCR v1.1. The analysis was limited to V-J combinations with a frequency above 0.0001, which together covered roughly 99% of the repertoires. For each V-J combination, a TCR clonal expansion and chaos score was defined as F50 clonal expansion divided by the chaos observed in the TCRdist matrix. Welch's t-statistics and random forest were used to reduce features to more than ten V-J combinations, which were fed into a naive Bayes classifier. The similarity between thyroid and blood repertoires was quantified using the Morisita-Horn index. TCRdb reprocessing: public reads trimmed at Q25 with fastp, clones called with MiXCR, in-frame beta chains kept. Each entry is one CDR3 protein sequence, shown with its most common DNA and genes. TCRdb assigned the V and J calls; the authors' analysis was not used. This sample is represented by over a million distinct CDR3 sequences; about 35% of them were singletons. More than 9.5% of the sample lies in the top ten.

Spanning cysteine to phenylalanine, the CDR3 consists of 11 amino acids. The read is trimmed to its CDR3 DNA, 33 bases read in frame from base 1. Based on the germline V gene, the CDR1 and CDR2 sequences are SGHTA and FQGNSA. Trimming removed 8 bases from V and 1 base from J, leaving 5 bases between the germline ends. At least ten counts were recorded for this clonotype. The antigen this receptor binds is unknown. The input lacks base qualities; no much larger clone sits a single base away. The sequence came from an adult man with Graves' hyperthyroidism. The sequenced sample consisted of peripheral blood or thyroid tissue (not recorded which). The rearrangement joined TRBV7-2 to TRBJ1-1, with the D gene not confidently named. The encoded CDR3 is CASGKNTEAFF. The bases read TGTGCCAGCGGGAAGAACACTGAAGCTTTCTTT.